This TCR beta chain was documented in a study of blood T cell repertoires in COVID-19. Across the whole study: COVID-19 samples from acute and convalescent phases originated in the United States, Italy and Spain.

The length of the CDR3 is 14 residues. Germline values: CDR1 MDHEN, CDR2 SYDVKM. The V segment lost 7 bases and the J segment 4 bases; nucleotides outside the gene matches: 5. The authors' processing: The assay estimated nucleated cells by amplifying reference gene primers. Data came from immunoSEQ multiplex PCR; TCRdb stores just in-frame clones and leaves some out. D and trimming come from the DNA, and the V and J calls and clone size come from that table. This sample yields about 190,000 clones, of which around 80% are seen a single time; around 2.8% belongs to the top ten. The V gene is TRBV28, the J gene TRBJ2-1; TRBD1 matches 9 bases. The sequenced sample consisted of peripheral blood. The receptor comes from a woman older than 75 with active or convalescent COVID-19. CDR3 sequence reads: CASTPGQGYNEQFF. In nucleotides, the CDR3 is TGTGCCAGCACCCCGGGACAGGGATACAATGAGCAGTTCTTC.